The present T cell receptor beta chain was sequenced within a study of shared clonotypes between healthy human individuals. About the study: Each donor's CD4 naive and CD4 memory cells filled three plates apiece, CD8 naive two, and CD8 memory one.

Remarks on this clone: Its specificity is not known.

Germline CDR1 is SGHRS and CDR2 is YFSETQ. Trimming removed 3 bases from V and 0 bases from J, with 10 bases in between. The CDR3 runs to 15 residues. Study-wide points: Non-shared clonotypes had lower generation probabilities than clonotypes shared by all four sorted-subset donors.

Assay used: immunoSEQ multiplex PCR; TCRdb lists only in-frame clones, some missing. The sample contains about 1.5 million clones, 95% to 99% of which appear only once. This clonotype originated in a man between 25 and 39 years old in good health. The chain combines TRBV5-1 with TRBJ1-3; D is unresolved. The sequencing sample was made of naive CD4+ T cells sorted from blood. As to subset: CD45RA+ positively selected. This CDR3 is CASSSDRASGNTIYF. CDR3 DNA sequence: TGCGCCAGCAGCTCCGATAGGGCCTCTGGAAACACCATATATTTT.